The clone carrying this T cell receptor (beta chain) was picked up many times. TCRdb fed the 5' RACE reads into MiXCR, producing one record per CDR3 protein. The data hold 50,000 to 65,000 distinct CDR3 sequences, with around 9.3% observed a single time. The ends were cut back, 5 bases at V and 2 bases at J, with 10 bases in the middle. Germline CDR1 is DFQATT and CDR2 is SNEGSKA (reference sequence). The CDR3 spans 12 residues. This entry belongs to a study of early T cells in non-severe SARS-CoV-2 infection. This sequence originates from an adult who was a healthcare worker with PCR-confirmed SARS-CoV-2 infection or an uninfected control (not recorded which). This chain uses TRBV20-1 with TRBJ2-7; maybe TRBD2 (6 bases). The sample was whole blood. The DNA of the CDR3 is TGCAGTGCTTTACCGGGGGCCTACGAGCAGTACTTC. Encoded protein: CSALPGAYEQYF.